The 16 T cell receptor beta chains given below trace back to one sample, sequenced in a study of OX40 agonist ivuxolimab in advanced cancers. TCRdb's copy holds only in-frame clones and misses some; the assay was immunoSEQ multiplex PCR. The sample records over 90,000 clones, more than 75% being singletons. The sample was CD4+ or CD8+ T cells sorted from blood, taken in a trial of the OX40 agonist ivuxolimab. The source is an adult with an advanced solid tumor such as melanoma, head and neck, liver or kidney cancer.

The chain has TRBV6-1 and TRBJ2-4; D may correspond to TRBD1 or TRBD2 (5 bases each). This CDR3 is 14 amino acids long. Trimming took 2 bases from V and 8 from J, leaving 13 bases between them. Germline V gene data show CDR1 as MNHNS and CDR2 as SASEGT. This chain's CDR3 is CASSERTTSDIQYF. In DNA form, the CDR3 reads TGTGCCAGCAGTGAACGGACAACTAGTGACATTCAGTACTTC.

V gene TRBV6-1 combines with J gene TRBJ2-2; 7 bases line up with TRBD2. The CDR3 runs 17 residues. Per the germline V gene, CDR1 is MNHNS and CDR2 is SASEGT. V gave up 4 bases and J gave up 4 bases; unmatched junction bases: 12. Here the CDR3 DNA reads TGTGCCAGCAGTGGCCGGGGAGGGAGCGGACCCACCGGGGAGCTGTTTTTT. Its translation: CASSGRGGSGPTGELFF.

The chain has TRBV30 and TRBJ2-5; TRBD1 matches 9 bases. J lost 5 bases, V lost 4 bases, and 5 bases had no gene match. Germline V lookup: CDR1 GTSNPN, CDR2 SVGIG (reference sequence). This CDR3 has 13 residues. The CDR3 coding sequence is TGTGCCTGGACCCGACAGGGGGTGGAGACCCAGTACTTC. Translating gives CAWTRQGVETQYF.

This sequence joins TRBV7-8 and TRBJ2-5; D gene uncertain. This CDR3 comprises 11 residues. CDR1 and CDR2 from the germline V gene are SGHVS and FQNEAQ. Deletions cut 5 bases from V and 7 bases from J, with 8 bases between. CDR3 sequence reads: CASSATMTQYF. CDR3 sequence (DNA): TGTGCCAGCAGCGCAACAATGACCCAGTACTTC.

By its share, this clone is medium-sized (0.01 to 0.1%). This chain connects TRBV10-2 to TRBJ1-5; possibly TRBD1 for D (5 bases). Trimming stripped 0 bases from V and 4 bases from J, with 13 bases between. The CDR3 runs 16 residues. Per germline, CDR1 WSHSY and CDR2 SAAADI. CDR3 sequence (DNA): TGCGCCAGCAGTGAGTCGAGTCGGGGGTTGAATCAGCCCCAGCATTTT. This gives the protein CASSESSRGLNQPQHF.

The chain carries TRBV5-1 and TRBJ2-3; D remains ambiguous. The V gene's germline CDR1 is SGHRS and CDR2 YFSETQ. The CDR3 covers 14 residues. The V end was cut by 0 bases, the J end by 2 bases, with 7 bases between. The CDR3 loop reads CASSLAQSTDTQYF. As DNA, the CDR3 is TGCGCCAGCAGCTTGGCTCAGTCCACAGATACGCAGTATTTT.

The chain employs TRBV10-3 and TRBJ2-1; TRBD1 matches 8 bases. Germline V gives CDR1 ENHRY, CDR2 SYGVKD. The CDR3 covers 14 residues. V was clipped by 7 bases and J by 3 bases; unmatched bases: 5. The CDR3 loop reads CAINPGGGYNEQFF. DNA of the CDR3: TGTGCCATCAATCCAGGGGGCGGCTACAATGAGCAGTTCTTC.

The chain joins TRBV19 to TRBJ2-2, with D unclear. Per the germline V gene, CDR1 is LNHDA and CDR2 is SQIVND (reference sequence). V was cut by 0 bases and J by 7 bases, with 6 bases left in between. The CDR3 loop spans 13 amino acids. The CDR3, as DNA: TGTGCCAGTAGTATAGATGCAGACGGGGAGCTGTTTTTT. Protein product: CASSIDADGELFF.

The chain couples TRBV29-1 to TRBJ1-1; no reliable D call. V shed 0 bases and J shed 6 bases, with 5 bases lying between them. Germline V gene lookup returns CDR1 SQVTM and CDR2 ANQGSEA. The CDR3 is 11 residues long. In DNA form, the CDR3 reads TGCAGCGTTGAAGAAGGGCCTGAAGCTTTCTTT. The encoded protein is CSVEEGPEAFF.

The CDR3 sequence is CASSIGLADYNEQFF. The CDR3, as DNA: TGTGCCAGTAGTATAGGTCTAGCCGACTACAATGAGCAGTTCTTC. The chain uses TRBV19 and TRBJ2-1, with D perhaps TRBD2 (5 bases). This CDR3 contains 15 residues. The V end lost 1 base, the J end lost 3 bases, and 10 bases lay between the germline ends. The germline V gene has CDR1 LNHDA and CDR2 SQIVND (reference sequence).

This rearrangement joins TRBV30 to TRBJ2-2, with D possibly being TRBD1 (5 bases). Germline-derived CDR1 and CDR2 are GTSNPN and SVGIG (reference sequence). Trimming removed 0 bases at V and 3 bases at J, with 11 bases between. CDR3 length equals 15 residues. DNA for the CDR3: TGTGCCTGGAGTGTACTTACAGGATACACCGGGGAGCTGTTTTTT. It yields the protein CAWSVLTGYTGELFF. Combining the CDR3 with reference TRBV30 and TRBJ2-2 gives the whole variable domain SQTIHQWPATLVQPVGSPLSLECTVEGTSNPNLYWYRQAAGRGLQLLFYSVGIGQISSEVPQNLSASRPQDRQFILSSKKLLLSDSGFYLCAWSVLTGYTGELFFGEGSRLTVL.

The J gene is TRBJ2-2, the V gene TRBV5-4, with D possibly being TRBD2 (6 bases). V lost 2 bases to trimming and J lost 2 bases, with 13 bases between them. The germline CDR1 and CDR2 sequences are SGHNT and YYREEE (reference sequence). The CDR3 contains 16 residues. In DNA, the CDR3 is TGTGCCAGCAGCTTAGCGGGTCATCTAAACACCGGGGAGCTGTTTTTT. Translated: CASSLAGHLNTGELFF. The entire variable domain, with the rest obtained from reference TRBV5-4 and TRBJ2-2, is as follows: ETGVTQSPTHLIKTRGQQVTLRCSSQSGHNTVSWYQQALGQGPQFIFQYYREEENGRGNFPPRFSGLQFPNYSSELNVNALELDDSALYLCASSLAGHLNTGELFFGEGSRLTVL.

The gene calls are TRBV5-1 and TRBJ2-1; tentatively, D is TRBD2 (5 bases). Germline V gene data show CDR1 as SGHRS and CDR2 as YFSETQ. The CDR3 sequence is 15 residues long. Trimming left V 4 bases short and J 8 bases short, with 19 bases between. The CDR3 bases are TGCGCCAGCAGCCCAGACCGACTACTAGTCGATGAGCAGTTCTTC. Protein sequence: CASSPDRLLVDEQFF.

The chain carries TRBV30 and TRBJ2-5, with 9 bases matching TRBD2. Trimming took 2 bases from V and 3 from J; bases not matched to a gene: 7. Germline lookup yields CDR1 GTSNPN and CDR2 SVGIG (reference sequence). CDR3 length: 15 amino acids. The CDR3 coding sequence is TGTGCCTGGAGTTATAGCGGGAGAGTGGAAGAGACCCAGTACTTC. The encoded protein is CAWSYSGRVEETQYF.

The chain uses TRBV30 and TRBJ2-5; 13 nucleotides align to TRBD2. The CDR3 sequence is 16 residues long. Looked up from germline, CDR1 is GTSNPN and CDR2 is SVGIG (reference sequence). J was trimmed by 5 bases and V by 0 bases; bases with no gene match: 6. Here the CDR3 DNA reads TGTGCCTGGAGTGTACTAGCGGGAGGGGGAGGGGAGACCCAGTACTTC. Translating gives CAWSVLAGGGGETQYF.

The CDR3 spells CASSLSEAQYF. CDR3 nucleotide sequence: TGTGCCAGCAGCTTGAGCGAGGCGCAGTATTTT. The chain combines TRBV7-3 with TRBJ2-3, with D unclear. Germline CDR1 reads SGHTA; CDR2 reads FQGTGA. CDR3 length equals 11 residues. Trimming took off 3 bases at V and 10 bases at J, with 8 bases between the two ends.